Listed here are 21 T cell receptor beta chains from one sample, sequenced in a study of blood T cells in healthy people across ages (dated by TCRdb to the mid-2010s). Libraries came from 5' RACE. The run used an Illumina HiSeq 2500. A second PCR of 7 to 11 cycles was performed with a sample-barcoded 5' primer and a J-beta primer mix. TCRdb's own reprocessing of the public reads used fastp at Q25 and MiXCR and kept productive beta chains. CDR3 protein sequences are deduplicated, and each keeps its most common genes and DNA. This sample gives 1,300,000 or so distinct CDR3 sequences in total; approximately 59% of them show up just once. The ten top clones hold 5.5% to 8% of the sample. The sequenced sample was blood. The receptor source for this set is a man younger than 30 in good health.

This sequence joins TRBV20-1 and TRBJ1-5; TRBD1 matches at 7 bases. Losses at the gene ends were 4 bases for V and 4 bases for J; bases not matched to a gene: 7. This CDR3 has 14 amino acids. CDR1 and CDR2 (germline): DFQATT, SNEGSKA (reference sequence). The CDR3 sequence is CSAKGARGNQPQHF. CDR3 coding DNA: TGCAGTGCTAAGGGGGCGCGAGGGAATCAGCCCCAGCATTTT.

The rearrangement joins TRBV2 to TRBJ2-7, with no clear D. V dropped 1 base and J dropped 0 bases, with 10 bases sitting between them. The CDR3 is 15 amino acids. Germline V lookup: CDR1 SNHLY, CDR2 FYNNEI. This CDR3 is CASSEGVTSSYEQYF. For the CDR3, the DNA is TGTGCCAGCAGTGAAGGGGTGACCTCCTCCTACGAGCAGTACTTC.

This chain uses TRBV27 with TRBJ1-2, with 7 nucleotides matching TRBD1. The CDR3 spans 13 residues. V dropped 8 bases and J dropped 7; count of bases not matched to a gene: 10. Germline V gene data show CDR1 as MNHEY and CDR2 as SMNVEV (reference sequence). The CDR3 loop reads CASAQGGAGGYTF. The CDR3 coding sequence is TGTGCCAGCGCCCAGGGGGGGGCCGGTGGCTACACCTTC.

This clonotype was counted between two and nine times. The rearrangement uses TRBV12-3 or TRBV12-4 and TRBJ1-5, with TRBD1 as a possible D gene (5 bases). CDR3 length: 14 amino acids. Trimming took off 9 bases at V and 4 bases at J, with 16 bases between the two ends. Here the CDR3 DNA reads TGTGCCAGTTCTATAGACGGGGGAAATCAGCCCCAGCATTTT. This encodes CASSIDGGNQPQHF.

The chain recombines TRBV12-3 or TRBV12-4 with TRBJ2-7; D not resolved. V lost 3 bases to trimming and J lost 6 bases, with 9 bases between them. The CDR3 is made up of 12 amino acids. The CDR3 DNA reads as TGTGCCAGCAGTTTGGATGTAGGCGAGCAGTACTTC. Amino acids: CASSLDVGEQYF.

The CDR3 here is CASSHIAGAVHEQFF. DNA of the CDR3: TGTGCCAGCAGCCATATAGCGGGAGCGGTCCATGAGCAGTTCTTC. V is TRBV3-1 and J is TRBJ2-1; 9 bases align to TRBD2. The J segment lost 8 bases and the V segment lost 3 bases, leaving 8 bases of the junction unmatched. There are 15 residues in the CDR3. Germline V gene lookup returns CDR1 LGHDT and CDR2 YNNKEL (reference sequence).

The sample holds a few counts of this clonotype. This chain joins TRBV5-1 and TRBJ2-7, with 9 bases matching TRBD1. CDR1 and CDR2 from the germline V gene are SGHRS and YFSETQ. There are 15 residues in the CDR3. V gave up 0 bases and J gave up 3 bases; unmatched junction bases: 4. The CDR3: CASSLGGTGFYEQYF. CDR3 DNA sequence: TGCGCCAGCAGCTTGGGCGGGACAGGGTTCTACGAGCAGTACTTC.

V usage is TRBV29-1 and J usage is TRBJ2-1; 10 positions agree with TRBD2. The germline CDR1 and CDR2 sequences are SQVTM and ANQGSEA. The J segment lost 10 bases and the V segment lost 3 bases, leaving 12 bases of the junction unmatched. This CDR3 comprises 15 residues. This chain's CDR3 is CSVDNPLAGDREQFF. DNA for the CDR3: TGCAGCGTTGATAACCCGCTAGCGGGAGACCGGGAGCAGTTCTTC.

This clonotype was found a few times. The chain recombines TRBV7-9 with TRBJ2-3, with 8 bases that match TRBD1. From germline, CDR1 is SEHNR and CDR2 FQNEAQ (reference sequence). This CDR3 has 15 amino acids. Trimming at V came to 4 bases and at J to 9 bases, leaving 12 bases not matched to a gene. The CDR3 reads CASSSTGQAMGTQYF. Written as DNA, the CDR3 is TGTGCCAGCAGCTCGACGGGACAGGCCATGGGCACGCAGTATTTT.

This clonotype has a handful of counts. The genes are TRBV20-1 and TRBJ2-3; the match to TRBD2 covers 13 bases. Trimming took 5 bases from V and 6 from J; bases not matched to a gene: 11. This CDR3 comprises 16 residues. Per the germline V gene, CDR1 is DFQATT and CDR2 is SNEGSKA (reference sequence). The CDR3 reads CSALLAGGLVSDTQYF. Here the CDR3 DNA reads TGCAGTGCTTTACTAGCGGGAGGGCTTGTTTCTGATACGCAGTATTTT.

V and J are TRBV20-1 and TRBJ2-7; the D call may be TRBD1 or TRBD2 (5 bases each). Germline lookup yields CDR1 DFQATT and CDR2 SNEGSKA (reference sequence). The V and J ends lost 2 bases and 5 bases respectively, with 25 bases between them. CDR3 length equals 17 residues. The CDR3 nucleotides read TGCAGTGCTAGATCCCGAGGGAAGGGGATAAATCCGCACGAGCAGTACTTC. This encodes CSARSRGKGINPHEQYF.

The rearrangement joins TRBV7-9 to TRBJ2-2; D remains ambiguous. Trimming left V 5 bases short and J 6 bases short, with 16 bases between. This CDR3 is 15 amino acids long. From germline, CDR1 is SEHNR and CDR2 FQNEAQ (reference sequence). This CDR3 is CASSPLLSGAGELFF. CDR3 in DNA: TGTGCCAGCAGCCCCTTGCTGTCGGGTGCCGGGGAGCTGTTTTTT.

This chain joins TRBV10-3 and TRBJ2-3; 15 bases map to TRBD2. J was trimmed by 2 bases and V by 8 bases; bases with no gene match: 14. The germline V gene has CDR1 ENHRY and CDR2 SYGVKD. The length of the CDR3 is 19 residues. As DNA, the CDR3 is TGTGCCATCGAGCAGCGGACTAGCGGGAGGGCGCTTTCCACAGATACGCAGTATTTT. It codes for CAIEQRTSGRALSTDTQYF.

This clonotype was found a few times. The chain carries TRBV28 and TRBJ2-5; D is unresolved. Trimming took off 7 bases at V and 1 base at J, with 19 bases between the two ends. Germline V lookup: CDR1 MDHEN, CDR2 SYDVKM. CDR3 length: 16 residues. For the CDR3, the DNA is TGTGCCAGCACCACGAACGGCCCCTCCCCCCAAGAGACCCAGTACTTC. It translates to CASTTNGPSPQETQYF.

The chain links TRBV6-2 or TRBV6-3 to TRBJ2-5; 10 nucleotides align to TRBD2. V gave up 2 bases and J gave up 2 bases; unmatched junction bases: 5. Germline-derived CDR1 and CDR2 are MNHEY and SVGEGT. The CDR3 contains 16 residues. The CDR3 is CASSYQTSGLQETQYF. CDR3 bases: TGTGCCAGCAGTTACCAGACTAGCGGGCTACAAGAGACCCAGTACTTC.

The chain is built from TRBV27 and TRBJ2-6; D unclear. The germline gives CDR1 MNHEY, CDR2 SMNVEV (reference sequence). The CDR3 contains 14 residues. Trimming removed 6 bases from V and 0 bases from J, with 6 bases in between. The CDR3 DNA follows: TGTGCCAGCAGGAAGAGCTCTGGGGCCAACGTCCTGACTTTC. It yields the protein CASRKSSGANVLTF.

The chain combines TRBV5-5 with TRBJ2-5; D is unresolved. From germline, CDR1 is SGHKS and CDR2 YYEKEE (reference sequence). The CDR3 length is 15 residues. The ends were cut back, 1 base at V and 11 bases at J, with 21 bases in the middle. The chain's CDR3 is CASSLRTVLLDEQYF. In DNA form, the CDR3 reads TGTGCCAGCAGCTTGCGGACCGTCCTCCTCGATGAGCAGTACTTC.

This clonotype has just a few counts. The rearrangement links TRBV20-1 to TRBJ2-7; 10 nucleotides agree with TRBD1. V shed 6 bases, J shed 2 bases, and the junction held 4 bases outside the gene matches. CDR1 DFQATT and CDR2 SNEGSKA come from the germline V gene (reference sequence). The CDR3 has 13 amino acids. The CDR3 sequence: CSADGTGAYEQYF. DNA for the CDR3: TGCAGTGCAGACGGGACAGGGGCCTACGAGCAGTACTTC.

In this sample, this clonotype turned up a few times. The genes are TRBV6-1 and TRBJ1-2, with TRBD1 as a possible D gene (5 bases). Germline V gene data show CDR1 as MNHNS and CDR2 as SASEGT. Trimming stripped 6 bases from V and 0 bases from J, with 11 bases between. CDR3 length: 14 amino acids. As DNA, the CDR3 is TGTGCCAGCAGCAAGGGACGGACTAACTATGGCTACACCTTC. The encoded protein is CASSKGRTNYGYTF.

V and J are TRBV16 and TRBJ1-1, with D uncertain. V lost 0 bases, J lost 5 bases, and 10 bases lay in between. The CDR3 totals 14 residues. Germline V gene lookup returns CDR1 KGHSY and CDR2 FQNENV. The CDR3 sequence: CASSQSLGLTEAFF. DNA of the CDR3: TGTGCCAGCAGCCAATCGTTGGGTTTAACTGAAGCTTTCTTT.

The chain recombines TRBV20-1 with TRBJ1-2; no reliable D call. Per germline, CDR1 DFQATT and CDR2 SNEGSKA (reference sequence). Trimming stripped 6 bases from V and 5 bases from J, with 10 bases between. The CDR3 runs to 11 residues. This CDR3 reads CSAAVEYGYTF. DNA for the CDR3: TGCAGTGCGGCCGTAGAATATGGCTACACCTTC.